Shown below are 4 T cell receptor beta chains from a single sample sequenced in a study of technical replicates of blood from four donors. Method: immunoSEQ multiplex PCR; TCRdb's copy keeps in-frame clones and lacks some. The table shows tens of thousands of clones, with approximately 90% occurring only once. The sequencing input was T cells isolated from PBMCs. The receptors originated from a human donor in good health.

The chain is built from TRBV27 and TRBJ1-5, with 9 nucleotides matching TRBD1. CDR1 is MNHEY and CDR2 is SMNVEV in the germline V gene (reference sequence). With 4 bases clipped from V and 4 bases from J, the junction kept 8 bases outside the gene matches. This CDR3 is 16 amino acids long. The CDR3 reads CASSSRNRGLNQPQHF. In nucleotides, the CDR3 is TGTGCCAGCAGTTCCCGGAACAGGGGGCTGAATCAGCCCCAGCATTTT.

The chain couples TRBV25-1 to TRBJ1-2; D perhaps matches TRBD1 (6 bases). This CDR3 spans 13 amino acids. Germline CDR1 reads MGHDK; CDR2 reads SYGVNS. V shed 3 bases and J shed 8 bases, with 13 bases lying between them. CDR3 protein: CASSDLVRGGYTF. For the CDR3, the DNA is TGTGCCAGCAGTGACTTGGTGAGGGGGGGCTACACCTTC.

The chain carries TRBV2 and TRBJ2-5, with D possibly matching TRBD2 (5 bases). The V gene's germline CDR1 is SNHLY and CDR2 FYNNEI. V was pared by 6 bases and J by 4 bases, with 12 bases between. This CDR3 comprises 13 residues. CDR3 DNA sequence: TGTGCCAGCAGCCGGTGGGGAGCAGAGACCCAGTACTTC. The encoded protein is CASSRWGAETQYF.

The chain uses TRBV11-2 and TRBJ2-2, with D maybe TRBD2 (5 bases). The V and J ends lost 1 base and 9 bases respectively, with 12 bases between them. The CDR3 spans 14 residues. Germline CDR1 is SGHAT and CDR2 is FQNNGV. In DNA, the CDR3 is TGTGCCAGCAGCTTAGGGGGTAGCGTCAGGGAGCTGTTTTTT. It is translated as CASSLGGSVRELFF.